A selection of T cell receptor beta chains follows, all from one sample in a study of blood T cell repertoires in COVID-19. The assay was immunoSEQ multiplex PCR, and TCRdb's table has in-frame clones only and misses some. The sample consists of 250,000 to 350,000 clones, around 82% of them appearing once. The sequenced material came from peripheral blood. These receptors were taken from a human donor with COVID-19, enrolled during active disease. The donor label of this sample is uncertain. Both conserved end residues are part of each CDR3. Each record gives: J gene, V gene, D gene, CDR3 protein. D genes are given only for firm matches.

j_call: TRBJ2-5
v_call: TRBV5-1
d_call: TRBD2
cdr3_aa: CASSLGVAGVGFETQYF

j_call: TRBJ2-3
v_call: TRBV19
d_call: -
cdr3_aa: CASSMYAGLPPQYF

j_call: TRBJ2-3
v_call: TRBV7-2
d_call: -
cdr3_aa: CASSSVRVGDTQYF

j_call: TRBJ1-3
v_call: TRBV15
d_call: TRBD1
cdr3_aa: CATSKTGEISGNTIYF

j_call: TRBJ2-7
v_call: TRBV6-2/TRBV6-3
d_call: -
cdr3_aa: CASSSLIHRDSYEQYF

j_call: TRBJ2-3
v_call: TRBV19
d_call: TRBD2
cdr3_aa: CASSLVAGGVDTQYF

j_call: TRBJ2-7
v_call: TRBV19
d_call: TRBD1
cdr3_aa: CASRGVGTEHYEQYF

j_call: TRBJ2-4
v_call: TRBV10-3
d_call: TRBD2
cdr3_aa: CAIGAGGHIQYF

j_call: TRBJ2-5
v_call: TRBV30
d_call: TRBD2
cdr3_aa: CAWSETSFGSKTQYF

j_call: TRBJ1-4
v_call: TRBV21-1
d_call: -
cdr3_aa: CASSKNPNGQPHATNEKLFF

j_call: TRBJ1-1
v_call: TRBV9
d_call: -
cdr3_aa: CASSVGGTTTEAFF

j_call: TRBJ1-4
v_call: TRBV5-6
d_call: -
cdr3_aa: CASSPGGYNEKLFF

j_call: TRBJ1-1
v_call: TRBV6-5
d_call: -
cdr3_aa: CASSWGVEAFF

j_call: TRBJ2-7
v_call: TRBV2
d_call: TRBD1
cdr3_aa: CASRDRGTNSYEQYF

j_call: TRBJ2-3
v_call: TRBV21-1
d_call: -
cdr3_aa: CASSKVPAGGTPDTQYF

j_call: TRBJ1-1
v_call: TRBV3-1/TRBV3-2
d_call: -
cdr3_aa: CASRTGPEGEAFF

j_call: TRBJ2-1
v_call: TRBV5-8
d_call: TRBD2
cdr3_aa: CASSFSGTNNEQFF

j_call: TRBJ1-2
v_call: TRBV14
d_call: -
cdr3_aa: CASSQARGSYGYTF

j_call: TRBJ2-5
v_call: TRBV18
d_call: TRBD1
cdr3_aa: CASSPNRGPRETQYF

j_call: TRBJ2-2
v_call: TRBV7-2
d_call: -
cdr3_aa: CASSLAGAQNTGELFF